A selection of T cell receptor beta chains follows, all from one sample in a study of cytomegalovirus exposure and HLA in healthy donors. The data were produced by immunoSEQ multiplex PCR, yet TCRdb's version contains in-frame clones alone and is incomplete. The table records some 57,000 clones, approximately 70% of them present only once. The sample was PBMCs. All receptors come from an older woman in good health and CMV-seropositive. Both conserved end residues are part of each CDR3.

v_call cdr3_aa
TRBV7-9 CASSHPREKLFF
TRBV27 CASSLTLREGYEQYF
TRBV7-9 CASSGRQDNYEQYF
TRBV6-5 CASSPRNQPQHF
TRBV14 CASSQRPGTPTYEQYF
TRBV7-3 CASSRDRAWAGANVLTF
TRBV2 CASSGLAGGPREQYF
TRBV5-1 CASSLAVVDTEAFF
TRBV7-9 CAGYSGTDEAFF
TRBV27 CASSRDRSSSYEQYF
TRBV11-2 CASSLDRGFAGVAEAFF
TRBV4-3 CASSYSGGSPSYEQYF
TRBV7-9 CASSLVGGNQPQHF
TRBV5-1 CASSLKLGSYNEQFF
TRBV6-1 CAGGSRLLNF
TRBV5-1 CASSSPGGNTDTQYF
TRBV6-1 CASGLKQGGNTEAFF
TRBV4-2 CASSQDGGYQETQYF
TRBV27 CASSGYGSGAQETQYF
TRBV6-1 CASSEALTGEHNQPQHF
TRBV4-2 CASSQAQGVETQYF
TRBV18 CASSPFDTGGPEAFF
TRBV4-3 CASSQELEGWPNEQFF
TRBV5-1 CASSSQGRGTNEKLFF
TRBV4-3 CASSPGPGNYEQYF
TRBV7-9 CASSFETRQDGYTF